This T cell receptor (beta chain) was profiled in a study of OX40 agonist ivuxolimab in advanced cancers. General observations from the study: Researchers did not establish what antigens the expanded peripheral T cells target. CD4+ and CD8+ T cells in blood underwent clonal expansion by week 6 at 0.1 to 3.0 mg/kg.

The CDR3 is 11 residues long. Germline CDR1 reads DFQATT; CDR2 reads SNEGSKA (reference sequence). The V end lost 6 bases, the J end lost 8 bases, and 13 bases lay between the germline ends. Patients with a history of autoimmune disease or on systemic immunosuppression were excluded. The method was immunoSEQ multiplex PCR; TCRdb's version includes in-frame clones alone and lacks a portion of them. Here the sample spans under 90,000 clones, around 93% being singletons. Comment on this clone: Its antigen is not identified.

The chain has TRBV20-1 and TRBJ1-1; D ambiguous. Here the sequenced sample was CD4+ or CD8+ T cells sorted from blood, taken in a trial of the OX40 agonist ivuxolimab. This receptor was identified in an adult with an advanced solid tumor such as melanoma, head and neck, liver or kidney cancer. The CDR3 loop reads CSAPWTGEAFF. The CDR3 coding sequence is TGCAGTGCCCCGTGGACGGGAGAAGCTTTCTTT.